Presented here are 21 T cell receptor beta chains from one specimen sequenced in a study of identical twins. MiXCR, run by TCRdb on the 5' RACE reads, gives a single entry per CDR3 protein. This sample has under 800,000 distinct CDR3 sequences; roughly 20% occur once, and the top ten carry 4% to 5.5%. The data were also submitted as part of a second study, on T cells expressing NK-cell markers.

The sequencing sample was made of PBMCs. These receptors came from a woman aged 18-29 years in good health.

The J gene is TRBJ2-3, the V gene TRBV7-2; D is unresolved. V lost 2 bases and J 2 bases, leaving 5 bases between the germline ends. The germline gives CDR1 SGHTA, CDR2 FQGNSA. The CDR3 has 13 amino acids. CDR3 DNA sequence: TGTGCCAGCAGCTTACCGTACACAGATACGCAGTATTTT. Protein product: CASSLPYTDTQYF.

This chain links TRBV20-1 with TRBJ2-5; maybe TRBD2 (6 bases). From germline, CDR1 is DFQATT and CDR2 SNEGSKA (reference sequence). The V gene lost 1 base and the J gene lost 1 base, with 10 bases spanning the gap. This CDR3 is 14 amino acids long. CDR3 sequence reads: CSARVWDFQETQYF. In nucleotides, the CDR3 is TGCAGTGCTAGAGTTTGGGACTTCCAAGAGACCCAGTACTTC.

The chain links TRBV5-5 to TRBJ1-2; 9 bases line up with TRBD1. The J segment lost 4 bases and the V segment lost 0 bases, leaving 4 bases of the junction unmatched. From germline, CDR1 is SGHKS and CDR2 YYEKEE (reference sequence). The CDR3 is 15 residues long. CDR3 DNA sequence: TGTGCCAGCAGCTTGGCCGTGACAGGGGGCTATGGCTACACCTTC. Amino acid sequence: CASSLAVTGGYGYTF.

Here the CDR3 DNA reads TGTGCCAGCAGCCCCCGGACTAGCGGAAAGGCCGAGCAGTACTTC. The encoded protein is CASSPRTSGKAEQYF. The chain employs TRBV3-1 and TRBJ2-7, with 10 positions matching TRBD2. J gave up 6 bases and V 4 bases, and 9 bases lay outside the gene matches. This CDR3 has 15 residues. Germline V CDR1 and CDR2: LGHDT, YNNKEL (reference sequence).

This clonotype showed up just a few times. The V and J genes are TRBV5-1 and TRBJ2-1; 10 nucleotides line up with TRBD2. Unmatched junction bases numbered 7, after V lost 1 base and J lost 0 bases. The germline V gene has CDR1 SGHRS and CDR2 YFSETQ. The CDR3 consists of 18 residues. The CDR3 coding sequence is TGCGCCAGCAGCTTGTCGCTAGCGGGGGCCCACTCCTACAATGAGCAGTTCTTC. As protein: CASSLSLAGAHSYNEQFF.

The chain joins TRBV29-1 to TRBJ2-1; D remains unclear. The CDR3 consists of 13 residues. Germline CDR1 reads SQVTM; CDR2 reads ANQGSEA. With 4 bases removed from V and 0 bases from J, the gap between germline ends came to 7 bases. CDR3 amino acids: CSVATDSYNEQFF. DNA of the CDR3: TGCAGCGTTGCGACGGACTCCTACAATGAGCAGTTCTTC.

The chain carries TRBV10-2 and TRBJ2-7; 8 positions match TRBD2. The length of the CDR3 is 13 residues. Trimming cost V 3 bases and J 4 bases; bases outside gene matches: 2. Germline CDR1 WSHSY, CDR2 SAAADI. The CDR3 reads CASSDGRAYEQYF. Written as DNA, the CDR3 is TGCGCCAGCAGTGACGGGAGGGCGTACGAGCAGTACTTC.

The chain carries TRBV12-3 or TRBV12-4 and TRBJ1-2; TRBD1 matches at 7 bases. This CDR3 region has 14 residues. V lost 7 bases, J lost 4 bases, and 9 bases stayed unmatched. CDR3 in DNA: TGTGCCAGCACCCAAGGGGACAGCGGCTATGGCTACACCTTC. Protein sequence: CASTQGDSGYGYTF.

This clonotype occurred a few times. The V and J genes are TRBV18 and TRBJ2-7; D is perhaps TRBD2 (5 bases). The CDR3 extends over 15 amino acids. The germline gives CDR1 KGHSH, CDR2 LQKENI. The V and J ends lost 1 base and 6 bases respectively, with 16 bases between them. CDR3 residues: CASSPRDYRLGEQYF. CDR3 bases: TGTGCCAGCTCACCACGCGACTATAGGCTTGGCGAGCAGTACTTC.

The chain recombines TRBV29-1 with TRBJ2-7; 7 bases line up with TRBD2. The CDR3 spans 13 residues. CDR1 is SQVTM, CDR2 ANQGSEA, per germline. Trimming removed 6 bases from V and 6 bases from J; junction bases left unmatched: 11. CDR3 amino acids: CSVASSGQGEQYF. The CDR3 DNA sequence: TGCAGCGTCGCTTCTAGCGGACAAGGCGAGCAGTACTTC.

This clonotype came up many times. The V and J genes are TRBV12-3 or TRBV12-4 and TRBJ2-7; D is perhaps TRBD1 or TRBD2 (5 bases each). The CDR3 totals 16 residues. V dropped 6 bases and J dropped 0 bases, with 18 bases sitting between them. For the CDR3, the DNA is TGTGCCAGCAGCTCTGCTCCGGGACGGCACTCCTACGAGCAGTACTTC. Translating gives CASSSAPGRHSYEQYF.

This clonotype was recorded at least ten times. The chain links TRBV20-1 to TRBJ2-3; tentative D call: TRBD2 (6 bases). The CDR3 covers 15 residues. Trimming pared 4 bases from V and 0 bases from J, leaving 14 bases between. The germline V gene has CDR1 DFQATT and CDR2 SNEGSKA (reference sequence). For the CDR3, the DNA is TGCAGTGCTAATGGCGGGAAAACTAGCACAGATACGCAGTATTTT. Residues: CSANGGKTSTDTQYF.

For the CDR3, the DNA is TGTGCCACCAGACAGGGGGCGGATCAGCCCCAGCATTTT. This codes for CATRQGADQPQHF. This chain connects TRBV24-1 to TRBJ1-5, with 9 bases fitting TRBD1. J gave up 5 bases and V 7 bases, and 2 bases lay outside the gene matches. This CDR3 region has 13 residues. The germline gives CDR1 KGHDR, CDR2 SFDVKD.

This clonotype has at least ten counts. CDR3 sequence: CASSVDGRDYEQYF. The CDR3 nucleotides read TGTGCCAGCAGCGTAGACGGGCGGGACTACGAGCAGTACTTC. This rearrangement joins TRBV9 to TRBJ2-7, with a possible D match to TRBD2 (6 bases). With 0 bases removed from V and 3 bases from J, the gap between germline ends came to 10 bases. This CDR3 is 14 amino acids long. Germline V lookup: CDR1 SGDLS, CDR2 YYNGEE.

This clonotype was seen ten or more times. J is TRBJ2-5 and V is TRBV2, with D uncertain. V gave up 1 base and J gave up 6 bases, with 0 bases separating them. The CDR3 extends over 10 amino acids. Germline V CDR1 and CDR2: SNHLY, FYNNEI. As DNA, the CDR3 is TGTGCCAGCAGTGAAGAGACCCAGTACTTC. Translating it yields CASSEETQYF. Looking up the rest from reference TRBV2 and TRBJ2-5 gives the full variable domain: EPEVTQTPSHQVTQMGQEVILRCVPISNHLYFYWYRQILGQKVEFLVSFYNNEISEKSEIFDDQFSVERPDGSNFTLKIRSTKLEDSAMYFCASSEETQYFGPGTRLLVL.

The V and J genes are TRBV9 and TRBJ2-1, with D hard to call. The CDR3 sequence is 16 residues long. The germline V gene encodes CDR1 SGDLS and CDR2 YYNGEE. Trimming left V 0 bases short and J 5 bases short, with 15 bases between. The CDR3 DNA is TGTGCCAGCAGCGTAGAATGGCGCCAACTGAACAATGAGCAGTTCTTC. Its protein product is CASSVEWRQLNNEQFF. The whole variable domain, remainder taken from reference TRBV9 and TRBJ2-1, is DSGVTQTPKHLITATGQRVTLRCSPRSGDLSVYWYQQSLDQGLQFLIQYYNGEERAKGNILERFSAQQFPDLHSELNLSSLELGDSALYFCASSVEWRQLNNEQFFGPGTRLTVL.

This clonotype has more than one count but fewer than ten. This chain joins TRBV7-2 and TRBJ2-3; 7 bases align to TRBD2. The germline V gene has CDR1 SGHTA and CDR2 FQGNSA. The ends lost 2 bases at V and 0 bases at J; junction bases unmatched: 2. This CDR3 is built from 15 residues. CDR3 sequence: CASSLILASTDTQYF. Written as DNA, the CDR3 is TGTGCCAGCAGCTTAATACTAGCGAGCACAGATACGCAGTATTTT.

This clonotype turned up a few times. V gene TRBV20-1 combines with J gene TRBJ2-5; TRBD1 or TRBD2 may be the D gene (5 bases each). The CDR3 totals 16 residues. The ends were cut back, 6 bases at V and 2 bases at J, with 22 bases in the middle. Per the germline V gene, CDR1 is DFQATT and CDR2 is SNEGSKA (reference sequence). For the CDR3, the DNA is TGCAGTGCGAGGGGCTCCCGTAATAACCTACAAGAGACCCAGTACTTC. Its protein is CSARGSRNNLQETQYF.

The chain combines TRBV15 with TRBJ2-7; D possibly matches TRBD1 or TRBD2 (5 bases each). CDR3 size: 13 residues. CDR1 is LNHNV, CDR2 YYDKDF, per germline (reference sequence). V was shortened by 1 base and J by 6 bases, with 10 bases between the two germline ends. The CDR3 reads CATSRVKGSEQYF. The CDR3 nucleotides read TGTGCCACCAGCAGAGTTAAGGGGAGCGAGCAGTACTTC. Looking up the rest from reference TRBV15 and TRBJ2-7 gives the full variable domain: DAMVIQNPRYQVTQFGKPVTLSCSQTLNHNVMYWYQQKSSQAPKLLFHYYDKDFNNEADTPDNFQSRRPNTSFCFLDIRSPGLGDTAMYLCATSRVKGSEQYFGPGTRLTVT.

DNA of the CDR3: TGTGCCAGCAGTCCCCAAGGGACTCCTAACATTCAGTACTTC. Translating it yields CASSPQGTPNIQYF. The chain recombines TRBV12-3 or TRBV12-4 with TRBJ2-4; maybe TRBD2 (6 bases). V was pared by 5 bases and J by 7 bases, with 15 bases between. The CDR3 totals 14 residues.

The table lists this clonotype with a few counts. The chain is built from TRBV7-8 and TRBJ2-7; TRBD1 might be the D (5 bases). This CDR3 has 16 amino acids. V lost 5 bases and J lost 5, with 22 bases in between. The germline V gene encodes CDR1 SGHVS and CDR2 FQNEAQ. This CDR3 is CASSRRIGASVHEQYF. The CDR3 coding sequence is TGTGCCAGCAGCCGGCGGATAGGGGCCTCGGTCCACGAGCAGTACTTC.